This TCR beta chain was sequenced during a study of T cell repertoires in cytomegalovirus infection. Study details: Based on public TCR beta signatures, there were indications of CMV infection and of a matching HLA type.

TCRdb recomputed calls from the reads with MiXCR, one row per CDR3 protein. The table has approximately 150,000 distinct CDR3 sequences, about 6.5% seen once. This clonotype appeared a few times. The CDR3 runs 14 residues. CDR1 and CDR2 (germline): DFQATT, SNEGSKA (reference sequence). The V gene end was trimmed by 6 bases and the J gene end by 5 bases; junction bases not matched to a gene: 8. Sequencing used PBMCs. This clonotype was obtained from a human donor in good health (CMV status not recorded). Some clones in this sample may be carry-over from other donors' samples. V usage is TRBV20-1 and J usage is TRBJ1-1; 11 nucleotides match TRBD1. The CDR3 DNA sequence: TGCAGTGCAGCCCGGACAGGGGGCTTGACTGAAGCTTTCTTT. Amino acids: CSAARTGGLTEAFF.